This TCR beta chain came from a study of patients and donors after allogeneic stem cell transplantation. TCRdb used MiXCR to reprocess the RT-PCR reads, holding one entry per CDR3 protein. The table shows under 200,000 distinct CDR3 sequences, with roughly 31% occurring only once. J gave up 0 bases and V 10 bases, and 6 bases lay outside the gene matches. This CDR3 contains 14 residues. Germline V gene lookup returns CDR1 MGHDK and CDR2 SYGVNS. This clonotype was seen a few times. Input material: blood, either unsorted or a sorted T cell fraction (not recorded which). The origin of this receptor is a human donor who was either an allogeneic HSCT recipient or a stem cell or donor lymphocyte infusion donor (not recorded which). It is not recorded whose cells these are; they may come from a transplant donor. The chain employs TRBV25-1 and TRBJ2-1, with 7 bases that match TRBD1. CDR3 DNA: TGTGCCACAGGTGGGGACAGCTCCTACAATGAGCAGTTCTTC. As protein: CATGGDSSYNEQFF.